The clone carrying this T cell receptor (beta chain) occurred once. This sample was included in a study of blood T cell repertoires in COVID-19. Study in general: Sites in the United States, Italy and Spain provided acute and convalescent COVID-19 samples. Sources were T cells, B-cell-depleted T cells, or PBMCs; the material itself was cDNA or gDNA.

As processed by the authors: Researchers report that nucleated cell counts were estimated from reference gene primer amplification. Generated by immunoSEQ multiplex PCR, the TCRdb table keeps only in-frame clones and is missing some. Clone size and the V and J calls come from that table; the DNA yielded D and trimming. The profile shows 130,000 or so clones, about 80% of them singletons. Trimming took off 10 bases at V and 3 bases at J, with 16 bases between the two ends. There are 14 residues in the CDR3. Looked up from germline, CDR1 is LNHDA and CDR2 is SQIVND (reference sequence). V gene TRBV19 combines with J gene TRBJ1-5, with D possibly TRBD1 on 5 matching bases. The TCR sequence derives from a man in his forties or fifties with acute or convalescent COVID-19. The sample consisted of peripheral blood. The CDR3 loop reads CATLGQGINQPQHF. The CDR3 DNA reads TGTGCCACCCTGGGGCAGGGTATCAATCAGCCCCAGCATTTT.